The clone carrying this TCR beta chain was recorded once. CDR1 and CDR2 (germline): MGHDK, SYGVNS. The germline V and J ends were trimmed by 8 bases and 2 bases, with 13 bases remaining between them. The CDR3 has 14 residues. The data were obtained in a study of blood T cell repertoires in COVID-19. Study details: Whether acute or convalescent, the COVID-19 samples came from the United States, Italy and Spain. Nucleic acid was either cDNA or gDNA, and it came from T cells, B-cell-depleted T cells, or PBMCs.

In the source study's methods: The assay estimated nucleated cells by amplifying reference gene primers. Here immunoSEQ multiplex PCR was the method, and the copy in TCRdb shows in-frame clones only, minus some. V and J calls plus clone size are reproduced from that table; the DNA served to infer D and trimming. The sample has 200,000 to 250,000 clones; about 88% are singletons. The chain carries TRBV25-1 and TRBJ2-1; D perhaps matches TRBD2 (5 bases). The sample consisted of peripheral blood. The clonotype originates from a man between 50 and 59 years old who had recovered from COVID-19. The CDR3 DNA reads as TGTGCCAGCGCCCCAGCCGGGGCCTACAATGAGCAGTTCTTC. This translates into CASAPAGAYNEQFF.